The table lists the clone carrying this TCR beta chain with a count of one. What it recognizes is unknown. Assay: immunoSEQ multiplex PCR; the TCRdb copy retains only in-frame clones and omits some. The sample contains about 82,000 clones, around 92% of which appear only once. This sample is part of a study of cytomegalovirus exposure and HLA in healthy donors. Study-level findings and limits: That first-cohort TCR clusters tended to co-occur in the roughly 110 validation repertoires was found in a later analysis. Cytomegalovirus-associated TCR beta chains were listed, numbering 164.

Germline loops: CDR1 LNHDA, CDR2 SQIVND (reference sequence). Trimming shortened V by 5 bases and J by 4 bases, and 8 bases separated the two germline ends. CDR3 length: 12 amino acids. The V call is TRBV19, the J call TRBJ1-2, with D hard to call. The receptor's source is a man in his late teens or twenties in good health and CMV-seronegative. Sequencing input: PBMCs. As DNA, the CDR3 is TGTGCCAGTAGTGGGCGCATCTATGGCTACACCTTC. Amino acid sequence: CASSGRIYGYTF. Together with reference TRBV19 and TRBJ1-2, the CDR3 gives the full variable domain: DGGITQSPKYLFRKEGQNVTLSCEQNLNHDAMYWYRQDPGQGLRLIYYSQIVNDFQKGDIAEGYSVSREKKESFPLTVTSAQKNPTAFYLCASSGRIYGYTFGSGTRLTVV.